This entry features one TCR beta chain sequence. The germline gives CDR1 MNHEY, CDR2 SMNVEV (reference sequence). CDR3 length equals 19 residues. After removal of 7 bases from V and 8 bases from J, the junction contained 20 bases not matched to a gene. This entry belongs to a study of blood T cells in healthy people across ages. Primed by a sample-barcoded 5' primer and a J-beta primer mix, a second PCR proceeded for about 7 to 11 cycles. From the 5' RACE reads, TCRdb called clonotypes with MiXCR, one entry per CDR3 protein. Among about 760,000 distinct CDR3 sequences, approximately 60% were seen once, and the ten largest hold more than 25%.

The chain employs TRBV27 and TRBJ2-1; 13 nucleotides align to TRBD2. The sequence was collected from a man aged 40-49 years in good health. Sequenced sample: blood. The DNA for the CDR3 is TGTGCCAGCAACCTTCGCAGGACTAGCGGGAGAAGTGGGTGGGATGAGCAGTTCTTC. Translated: CASNLRRTSGRSGWDEQFF.